The 9 T cell receptor beta chains below all came from one sample that was sequenced in a study of cytomegalovirus exposure and HLA in healthy donors. A multiplex PCR was run with 60 Vbeta primers and 13 Jbeta primers. TCRdb keeps only in-frame clones here, not all; method: immunoSEQ multiplex PCR. The table includes 95,000 to 150,000 clones, 75% to 85% detected once. The material sequenced was PBMCs. These TCRs come from a female donor in good health and CMV-seropositive.

The J gene is TRBJ2-7, the V gene TRBV27, with 7 bases identical to TRBD1. Per germline, CDR1 MNHEY and CDR2 SMNVEV (reference sequence). The CDR3 loop spans 15 amino acids. Here the CDR3 DNA reads TGTAGACTTCGGGGCGGACAGGCCAGTTCCTACGAGCAGTACTTC. It specifies CRLRGGQASSYEQYF.

This clone was found once. The rearrangement uses TRBV6-6 and TRBJ2-5; TRBD2 aligns across 7 bases. The better agreement between TRBJ2-7 and the DNA end casts doubt on the J call. This CDR3 comprises 15 residues. Germline V lookup: CDR1 MNHNY, CDR2 SVGAGI (reference sequence). The CDR3 bases are TGTGCCAGCAGTTACGGGGGGACTACCCCCTACGAGCAGTACTTC. This translates into CASSYGGTTPYEQYF.

This chain links TRBV19 with TRBJ2-3; weak D call: TRBD2 (6 bases). Germline CDR1 reads LNHDA; CDR2 reads SQIVND (reference sequence). V dropped 7 bases and J dropped 3 bases, with 17 bases sitting between them. The CDR3 consists of 15 residues. The CDR3 region is CASIQRRGGTDTQYF. DNA for the CDR3: TGTGCCAGTATCCAGAGGAGGGGTGGGACAGATACGCAGTATTTT.

The gene calls are TRBV4-1 and TRBJ2-7, with TRBD1 matching over 8 bases. Unmatched junction bases numbered 12, after V lost 4 bases and J lost 4 bases. This CDR3 is 16 amino acids long. Germline V gives CDR1 MGHRA, CDR2 YSYEKL. The CDR3 nucleotides read TGCGCCAGCAGCCTAGATACTCGGACAGGGCAGTACGAGCAGTACTTC. Encoded protein: CASSLDTRTGQYEQYF.

V and J are TRBV6-6 and TRBJ1-1; 7 bases are a match to TRBD1. The CDR3 is made up of 12 amino acids. The V gene's germline CDR1 is MNHNY and CDR2 SVGAGI (reference sequence). V was clipped by 8 bases and J by 6 bases; unmatched bases: 6. The CDR3 DNA follows: TGTGCCAGCGGTCAGGGGGGCGCTGAAGCTTTCTTT. Translated, it gives CASGQGGAEAFF.

The rearrangement uses TRBV6-4 and TRBJ2-7; D gene uncertain. The V gene's germline CDR1 is MRHNA and CDR2 SNTAGT. Trimming cost V 4 bases and J 7 bases, with 14 bases left between them. The CDR3 has 13 residues. CDR3 protein: CASSVLRFREQYF. CDR3 in DNA: TGTGCCAGCAGTGTATTAAGATTCAGGGAGCAGTACTTC.

V usage is TRBV27 and J usage is TRBJ1-5, with a possible D match to TRBD1 (6 bases). Deletions cut 8 bases from V and 4 bases from J, with 15 bases between. The CDR3 sequence is 14 residues long. Germline CDR1 is MNHEY and CDR2 is SMNVEV (reference sequence). CDR3 region: CASSYGGANQPQHF. The CDR3 bases are TGTGCCAGCTCGTACGGGGGGGCGAATCAGCCCCAGCATTTT.

This chain connects TRBV29-1 to TRBJ1-2, with D hard to call. The germline gives CDR1 SQVTM, CDR2 ANQGSEA. CDR3 length equals 14 residues. The ends were cut back, 8 bases at V and 6 bases at J, with 22 bases in the middle. In DNA, the CDR3 is TGCAGCCTGACCCCACTAGGCTTTGGGGATGGCTACACCTTC. This sequence encodes CSLTPLGFGDGYTF. The full variable domain, in which reference TRBV29-1 and TRBJ1-2 provide the parts outside the CDR3, is SAVISQKPSRDICQRGTSLTIQCQVDSQVTMMFWYRQQPGQSLTLIATANQGSEATYESGFVIDKFPISRPNLTFSTLTVSNMSPEDSSIYLCSLTPLGFGDGYTFGSGTRLTVV.

This clone turned up a few times. The chain links TRBV5-1 to TRBJ2-1, with D perhaps matching TRBD2 (5 bases). CDR1 and CDR2 (germline): SGHRS, YFSETQ. Trimming shortened V by 9 bases and J by 1 base, and 20 bases separated the two germline ends. The length of the CDR3 is 16 residues. The CDR3: CATSPGEGSSYNEQFF. CDR3 bases: TGCGCCACCTCCCCTGGAGAAGGGAGTTCCTACAATGAGCAGTTCTTC.